This T cell receptor (beta chain) was captured by sequencing in a study of blood T cell repertoires in COVID-19. As for the study in general: From the United States, Italy and Spain came samples of acute and convalescent COVID-19.

The CDR3 has 16 amino acids. The V gene end was trimmed by 3 bases and the J gene end by 4 bases; junction bases not matched to a gene: 9. The germline gives CDR1 KGHDR, CDR2 SFDVKD. The table lists this clone with a count of one. Original methodology: It was from reference gene primer amplification that nucleated cell counts were estimated. Assay: immunoSEQ multiplex PCR; the TCRdb copy retains only in-frame clones and omits some. V and J calls and clone size are given by that table; D and trimming were obtained from the DNA. Of approximately 280,000 clones detected, 89% appear once; the ten largest clones hold approximately 12%.

The V gene is TRBV24-1, the J gene TRBJ2-3, with 7 bases lining up with TRBD1. The sample consisted of peripheral blood. This TCR was sampled from an older woman with acute or convalescent COVID-19. The CDR3 DNA is TGTGCCACCAGTGATCAAACACAGGGGAAGGCAGATACGCAGTATTTT. As protein: CATSDQTQGKADTQYF.